The 4 T cell receptor beta chains presented below share a single source sample, sequenced in a study of Graves' ophthalmopathy and Graves' hyperthyroidism. RNA transcripts provided the template for amplifying TCR beta CDR3 regions. An opening RT-PCR round employed HTBI primers and preceded a second-round multiplex PCR. A single record per CDR3 protein comes from TCRdb applying MiXCR to the multiplex PCR reads. The data contain about 1.2 million distinct CDR3 sequences, 35% to 45% of them seen just once; the ten biggest clones take up approximately 12%. The specimen was peripheral blood or thyroid tissue (not recorded which). Receptors originate from an adult man with Graves' hyperthyroidism.

In its sample, this clonotype was seen many times. V is TRBV11-2 and J is TRBJ1-1; D is undetermined. This CDR3 comprises 13 residues. From germline, CDR1 is SGHAT and CDR2 FQNNGV. Deletions cut 9 bases from V and 1 base from J, with 12 bases between. CDR3 DNA: TGTGCCAGAATCGGGCATTCGAACACTGAAGCTTTCTTT. Its translation is CARIGHSNTEAFF.

This clonotype occurred many times. V and J are TRBV7-9 and TRBJ2-7; the D is unclear. This CDR3 region has 13 residues. Germline CDR1 SEHNR, CDR2 FQNEAQ (reference sequence). Trimming removed 0 bases from V and 4 bases from J, with 7 bases in between. CDR3 DNA sequence: TGTGCCAGCAGCTTAGCGCCTAAATACGAGCAGTACTTC. This encodes CASSLAPKYEQYF.

About this clonotype: An end of the junction does not agree with germline; a read error may underlie this. The chain has TRBV20-1 and TRBJ1-1; 8 nucleotides line up with TRBD1. The CDR3 length is 12 residues. CDR1 is DFQATT, CDR2 SNEGSKA, per germline (reference sequence). The CDR3 protein is CSASRGRSDAFF. In DNA form, the CDR3 reads TGCAGTGCTAGCAGGGGGCGATCTGACGCTTTCTTT.

The rearrangement uses TRBV20-1 and TRBJ2-5; no reliable D call. The germline gives CDR1 DFQATT, CDR2 SNEGSKA (reference sequence). V lost 3 bases to trimming and J lost 11 bases, with 10 bases between them. The CDR3 has 10 residues. The DNA of the CDR3 is TGCAGTGCTAGTGGTTCCGGACAGTACTTC. It is translated as CSASGSGQYF.